This T cell receptor (beta chain) was identified during a study of response to subunit inactivated influenza vaccine. TCRdb itself ran the RT-PCR reads through MiXCR, one entry per CDR3 protein. The repertoire holds roughly 790,000 distinct CDR3 sequences, with 20% to 25% as singletons. A few counts support this clonotype. This CDR3 contains 16 residues. Germline V gene sequence: CDR1 SGHRS, CDR2 YFSETQ. Trimming cost V 4 bases and J 0 bases, with 16 bases left between them. The sample was PBMCs from blood, taken 4 to 6 days after vaccination. This receptor was obtained from a man aged 50 to 59 who received an inactivated influenza vaccine. The genes are TRBV5-1 and TRBJ1-1; D might be TRBD1 (6 bases). CDR3 in DNA: TGCGCCAGCAGCCCTGGGGCAGGGGAGATGAACACTGAAGCTTTCTTT. This codes for CASSPGAGEMNTEAFF.